These T cell receptor beta chains were read from a single sample in a study of beta chain features in type 1 diabetes. TCRdb keeps only in-frame clones here, not all; method: immunoSEQ multiplex PCR. Of about 650,000 clones detected, 9.5% to 15% appear once; the ten largest clones hold over 0.1%. Material for sequencing was naive CD4+ T cells from blood. These receptors were taken from a man aged 25-45 years with type 1 diabetes. The CDR3 runs from the conserved cysteine through the conserved F or W. D genes are given only for firm matches. Size is stated for part of the rows, as once, few or many counts, or as a class when the clone is expanded.

NA	NA	TRBV10-3	TRBJ2-5	TGTGCCATCAGTGAGCACCCGGGACGTCCCCAAGAGACCCAGTACTTC	CAISEHPGRPQETQYF
TRBD2	NA	TRBV6-6	TRBJ2-2	TGTGCCAGCAGCGTACTAGCGGGGGGAGGTACCGGGGAGCTGTTTTTT	CASSVLAGGGTGELFF
NA	NA	TRBV10-2	TRBJ2-3	TGCGCCAGCAAGGGAGCCCTGGTAGATACGCAGTATTTT	CASKGALVDTQYF
NA	few	TRBV5-1	TRBJ2-3	TGCGCCAGCAGCACCGCCTTGGGGGGATCAGATACGCAGTATTTT	CASSTALGGSDTQYF
NA	NA	TRBV14	TRBJ2-2	TGTGCCAGCAGTCAAGCCGAAGCCGGGGAGCTGTTTTTT	CASSQAEAGELFF
NA	few	TRBV2	TRBJ2-6	TGTGCCAGCAGTGTACACGGGGCCAACGTCCTGACTTTC	CASSVHGANVLTF
NA	few	TRBV4-3	TRBJ2-3	TGCGCCAGCAGCCAACTCGGCGTGGATACGCAGTATTTT	CASSQLGVDTQYF
NA	few	TRBV19	TRBJ2-5	TGTGCCAGTAGCCGACAGGACCTCGGGGAGACCCAGTACTTC	CASSRQDLGETQYF
NA	NA	TRBV29-1	TRBJ2-4	TGCAGCGTTGAAGAACGCGTTGTGGGAATTCAGTACTTC	CSVEERVVGIQYF
NA	NA	TRBV7-2	TRBJ2-3	TGTGCCAGCAGCCCGAGACAGGGAGGAAGCACAGATACGCAGTATTTT	CASSPRQGGSTDTQYF
TRBD1	NA	TRBV29-1	TRBJ2-1	TGCAGCTCTGGACAGGGAAGCTCCTACAATGAGCAGTTCTTC	CSSGQGSSYNEQFF
NA	NA	TRBV28	TRBJ1-1	TGTGCCAGCAGCCCCCCCCAGGCAGCCTACACTGAAGCTTTCTTT	CASSPPQAAYTEAFF